The 18 T cell receptor beta chains below were found in one sample sequenced in a study of cytomegalovirus exposure and HLA in healthy donors. This PCR relied on a set of 60 Vbeta primers and 13 Jbeta primers. TCRdb's copy holds only in-frame clones and misses some; the assay was immunoSEQ multiplex PCR. The table shows some 100,000 clones, with roughly 88% occurring only once. What was sequenced was PBMCs. The origin of the receptors is a woman between 18 and 29 years old in good health and CMV-seronegative.

The chain links TRBV2 to TRBJ2-1; 7 bases are shared with TRBD2. From germline, CDR1 is SNHLY and CDR2 FYNNEI. J was trimmed by 9 bases and V by 6 bases; bases with no gene match: 8. The CDR3 length is 13 residues. The CDR3 sequence is CASRIAGDGEQFF. CDR3 coding DNA: TGTGCCAGCAGAATAGCGGGCGACGGTGAGCAGTTCTTC.

The chain combines TRBV6-1 with TRBJ2-5; D may be TRBD2 (5 bases). TRBJ2-7 explains the end of the DNA better; the J call may be wrong. This CDR3 is 13 amino acids long. The V gene's germline CDR1 is MNHNS and CDR2 SASEGT. The CDR3: CASRPLASYEQYF. The CDR3 DNA reads as TGTGCCAGCAGGCCGTTAGCGTCCTACGAGCAGTACTTC.

This clone was seen a single time. V is TRBV18 and J is TRBJ1-2; 7 bases align to TRBD1. The CDR3 runs to 18 residues. Germline trimming cut 6 bases from V and 3 bases from J; bases unmatched to any gene: 19. CDR1 and CDR2 (germline): KGHSH, LQKENI. CDR3 DNA sequence: TGTGCCAGCTCGAACCTCCCACAGGGGCTAAAAGCGGACTATGGCTACACCTTC. Translation: CASSNLPQGLKADYGYTF.

This chain connects TRBV7-2 to TRBJ2-4; 11 nucleotides match TRBD2. J was trimmed by 0 bases and V by 5 bases; bases with no gene match: 12. Looked up from germline, CDR1 is SGHTA and CDR2 is FQGNSA. The length of the CDR3 is 19 residues. The CDR3 here is CASSPRIAGGPLAKNIQYF. The CDR3 nucleotides read TGTGCCAGCAGCCCCAGAATAGCGGGGGGGCCCTTAGCCAAAAACATTCAGTACTTC.

The V and J genes are TRBV10-3 and TRBJ2-1; the D is unclear. Germline V CDR1 and CDR2: ENHRY, SYGVKD. Trimming removed 7 bases at V and 0 bases at J, with 13 bases between. The CDR3 runs 15 residues. This CDR3 is CAINSPASSYNEQFF. CDR3 coding DNA: TGTGCCATCAATTCGCCCGCGAGCTCCTACAATGAGCAGTTCTTC.

The chain links TRBV7-9 to TRBJ2-4, with D hard to call. V was clipped by 2 bases and J by 3 bases, with 8 bases between them. This CDR3 is built from 14 residues. CDR1 is SEHNR and CDR2 is FQNEAQ in the germline V gene (reference sequence). The CDR3 loop is CASSLPLGKNIQYF. The CDR3 DNA reads TGTGCCAGCAGCTTACCCCTAGGCAAAAACATTCAGTACTTC.

The chain is built from TRBV6-5 and TRBJ2-3; TRBD1 is a possible D gene (7 bases). The CDR3 contains 15 residues. V was clipped by 2 bases and J by 1 base, with 10 bases between them. CDR1 and CDR2 from the germline V gene are MNHEY and SVGAGI. The CDR3 loop is CASSYVRGGTDTQYF. CDR3 sequence (DNA): TGTGCCAGCAGTTACGTCAGGGGGGGCACAGATACGCAGTATTTT.

The chain employs TRBV5-6 and TRBJ2-3; maybe TRBD2 (7 bases). CDR1 is SGHDT, CDR2 YYEEEE, per germline. V was trimmed by 3 bases and J by 1 base, leaving 9 bases between them. The CDR3 is made up of 14 amino acids. The CDR3: CASSWGGGTDTQYF. The CDR3 DNA reads TGTGCCAGCAGCTGGGGGGGCGGCACAGATACGCAGTATTTT.

V usage is TRBV30 and J usage is TRBJ2-7, with 11 bases that match TRBD1. Trimming removed 4 bases from V and 7 bases from J; junction bases left unmatched: 12. The length of the CDR3 is 15 residues. Per germline, CDR1 GTSNPN and CDR2 SVGIG (reference sequence). The CDR3 nucleotides read TGTGCCTGGACCCTCCCTGGACAGGGGGCGGGGGAGCAGTACTTC. Its translation: CAWTLPGQGAGEQYF.

This chain links TRBV5-8 with TRBJ2-7; TRBD2 is a possible D gene (6 bases). Per germline, CDR1 SGHTS and CDR2 YDEGEE. V shed 3 bases and J shed 4 bases, with 26 bases lying between them. CDR3 length: 18 residues. CDR3 sequence reads: CASSSSSGSGRSWYEQYF. Written as DNA, the CDR3 is TGTGCCAGCAGCTCTTCCTCGGGTTCGGGGAGGAGCTGGTACGAGCAGTACTTC.

The V and J genes are TRBV10-3 and TRBJ2-1; TRBD1 is a possible D gene (6 bases). This CDR3 contains 13 residues. Trimming shortened V by 4 bases and J by 7 bases, and 11 bases separated the two germline ends. The germline gives CDR1 ENHRY, CDR2 SYGVKD. The CDR3: CAISVTGANEQFF. DNA for the CDR3: TGTGCCATCAGTGTGACAGGCGCTAATGAGCAGTTCTTC.

This clone appeared a single time. The chain combines TRBV28 with TRBJ2-7; possibly TRBD1 for D (7 bases). V was trimmed by 2 bases and J by 6 bases, leaving 17 bases between them. CDR3 length equals 15 residues. Germline assignment: CDR1 MDHEN and CDR2 SYDVKM. CDR3 in amino acids: CASSLAGLRQGEQYF. CDR3 sequence (DNA): TGTGCCAGCAGTTTAGCGGGACTTCGACAGGGCGAGCAGTACTTC.

The genes are TRBV7-2 and TRBJ1-3, with D unclear. The CDR3 spans 16 residues. Trimming stripped 5 bases from V and 3 bases from J, with 17 bases between. Germline assignment: CDR1 SGHTA and CDR2 FQGNSA. The DNA for the CDR3 is TGTGCCAGCAGCCTAATGGGAGGCGGAAGTGGAAACACCATATATTTT. As protein: CASSLMGGGSGNTIYF.

This rearrangement joins TRBV9 to TRBJ2-1; 7 nucleotides align to TRBD1. V trimming: 2 bases; J trimming: 4 bases; junction bases outside the gene matches: 3. This CDR3 is 14 amino acids long. Germline assignment: CDR1 SGDLS and CDR2 YYNGEE. For the CDR3, the DNA is TGTGCCAGCAGCGTTCAGGGACAGTACAATGAGCAGTTCTTC. It encodes CASSVQGQYNEQFF.

The CDR3 region has the DNA TGTGCCAGCAGCTTAATGGAGGGGGCCGAGCAGTACTTC. It encodes CASSLMEGAEQYF. The chain links TRBV11-3 to TRBJ2-7; possible D gene TRBD1, 7 bases. Germline values: CDR1 SGHNT, CDR2 YENEEA. The germline V and J ends were trimmed by 2 bases and 6 bases, with 11 bases remaining between them. The CDR3 has 13 residues.

The chain joins TRBV4-3 to TRBJ2-6; no clear D. The CDR3 sequence is 17 residues long. With 0 bases removed from V and 3 bases from J, the gap between germline ends came to 12 bases. CDR1 is LGHNA, CDR2 YSLEER, per germline. The CDR3: CASSQDRVTGGANVLTF. The CDR3 DNA is TGCGCCAGCAGCCAAGATCGGGTGACGGGTGGGGCCAACGTCCTGACTTTC.

V is TRBV6-1 and J is TRBJ1-5; D gene ambiguous. Germline CDR1 MNHNS, CDR2 SASEGT. V was pared by 0 bases and J by 12 bases, with 6 bases between. The CDR3 has 11 amino acids. CDR3 amino acids: CASSEAWHQHF. In DNA, the CDR3 is TGTGCCAGCAGTGAAGCGTGGCACCAGCATTTT.

The chain employs TRBV4-1 and TRBJ1-6, with 8 bases identical to TRBD1. The CDR3 covers 16 residues. Germline CDR1 reads MGHRA; CDR2 reads YSYEKL. The V gene end was trimmed by 0 bases and the J gene end by 8 bases; junction bases not matched to a gene: 6. The CDR3: CASSQDGRTGHSPLHF. CDR3 bases: TGCGCCAGCAGCCAAGATGGGCGGACAGGGCATTCACCCCTCCACTTT.